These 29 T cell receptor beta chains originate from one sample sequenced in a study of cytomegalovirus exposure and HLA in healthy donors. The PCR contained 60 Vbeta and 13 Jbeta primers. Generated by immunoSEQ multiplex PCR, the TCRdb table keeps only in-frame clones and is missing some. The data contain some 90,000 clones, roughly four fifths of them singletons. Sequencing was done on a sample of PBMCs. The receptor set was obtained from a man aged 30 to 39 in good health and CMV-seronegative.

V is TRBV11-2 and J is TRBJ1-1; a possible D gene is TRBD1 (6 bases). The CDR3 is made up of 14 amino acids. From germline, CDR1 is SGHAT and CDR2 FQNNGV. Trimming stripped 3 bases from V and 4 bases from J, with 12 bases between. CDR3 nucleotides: TGTGCCAGCAGCTTCGAGGGGGTTGTCACTGAAGCTTTCTTT. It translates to CASSFEGVVTEAFF.

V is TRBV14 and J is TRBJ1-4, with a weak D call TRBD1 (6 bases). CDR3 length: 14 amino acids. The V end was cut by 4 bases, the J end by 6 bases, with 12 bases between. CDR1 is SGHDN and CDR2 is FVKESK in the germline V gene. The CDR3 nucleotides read TGTGCCAGCAGCCCCACCACAGGGCATGAAAAACTGTTTTTT. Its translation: CASSPTTGHEKLFF.

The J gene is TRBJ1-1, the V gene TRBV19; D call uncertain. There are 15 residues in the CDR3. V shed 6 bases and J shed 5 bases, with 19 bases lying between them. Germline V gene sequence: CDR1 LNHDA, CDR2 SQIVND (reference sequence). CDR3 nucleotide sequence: TGTGCCAGTAGCGACCCAGCGGCCGGGAGTACTGAAGCTTTCTTT. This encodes CASSDPAAGSTEAFF.

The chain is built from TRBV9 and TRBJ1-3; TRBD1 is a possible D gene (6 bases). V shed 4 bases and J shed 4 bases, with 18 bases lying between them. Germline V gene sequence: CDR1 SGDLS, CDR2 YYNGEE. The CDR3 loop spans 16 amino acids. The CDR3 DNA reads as TGTGCCAGCAGCATAAACAGGGAGAGAGGAGGAAACACCATATATTTT. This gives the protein CASSINRERGGNTIYF.

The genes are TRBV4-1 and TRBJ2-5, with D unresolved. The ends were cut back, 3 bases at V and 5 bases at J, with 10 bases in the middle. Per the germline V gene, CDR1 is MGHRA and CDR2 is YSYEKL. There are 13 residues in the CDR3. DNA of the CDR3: TGCGCCAGCAGCCAGTCCCCTAGGGAGACCCAGTACTTC. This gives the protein CASSQSPRETQYF.

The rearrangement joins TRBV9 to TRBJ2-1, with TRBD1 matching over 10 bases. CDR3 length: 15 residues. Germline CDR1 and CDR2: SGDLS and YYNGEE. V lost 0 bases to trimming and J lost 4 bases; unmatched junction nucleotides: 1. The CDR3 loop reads CASSVGDRGYNEQFF. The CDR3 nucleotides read TGTGCCAGCAGCGTAGGGGACAGGGGATACAATGAGCAGTTCTTC. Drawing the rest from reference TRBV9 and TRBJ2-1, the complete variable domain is DSGVTQTPKHLITATGQRVTLRCSPRSGDLSVYWYQQSLDQGLQFLIQYYNGEERAKGNILERFSAQQFPDLHSELNLSSLELGDSALYFCASSVGDRGYNEQFFGPGTRLTVL.

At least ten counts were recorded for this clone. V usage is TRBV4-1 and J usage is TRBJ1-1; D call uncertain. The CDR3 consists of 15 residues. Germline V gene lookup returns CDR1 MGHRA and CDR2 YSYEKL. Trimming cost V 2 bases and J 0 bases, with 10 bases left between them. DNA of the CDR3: TGCGCCAGCAGCCAATATGCCGAGATGAACACTGAAGCTTTCTTT. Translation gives CASSQYAEMNTEAFF.

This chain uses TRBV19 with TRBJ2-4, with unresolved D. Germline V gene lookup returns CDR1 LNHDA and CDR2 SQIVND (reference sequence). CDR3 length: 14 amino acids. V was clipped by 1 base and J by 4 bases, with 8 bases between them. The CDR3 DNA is TGTGCCAGTAGTATAGGGAGAGATAAAAACATTCAGTACTTC. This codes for CASSIGRDKNIQYF. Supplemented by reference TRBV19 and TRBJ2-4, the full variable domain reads DGGITQSPKYLFRKEGQNVTLSCEQNLNHDAMYWYRQDPGQGLRLIYYSQIVNDFQKGDIAEGYSVSREKKESFPLTVTSAQKNPTAFYLCASSIGRDKNIQYFGAGTRLSVL.

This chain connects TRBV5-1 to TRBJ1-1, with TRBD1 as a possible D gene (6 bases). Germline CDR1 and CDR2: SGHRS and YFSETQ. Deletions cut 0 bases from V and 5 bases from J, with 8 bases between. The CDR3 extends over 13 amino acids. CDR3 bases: TGCGCCAGCAGCTTGGAGGGGGAGACTGAAGCTTTCTTT. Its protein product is CASSLEGETEAFF.

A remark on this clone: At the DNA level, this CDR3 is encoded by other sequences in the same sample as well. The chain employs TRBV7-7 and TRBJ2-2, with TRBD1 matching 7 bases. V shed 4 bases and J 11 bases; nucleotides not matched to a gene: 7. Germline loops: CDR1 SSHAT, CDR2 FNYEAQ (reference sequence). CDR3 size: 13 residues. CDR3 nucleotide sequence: TGTGCCAGCAGCTCCACAGGGGTCGGAGAGCTGTTTTTT. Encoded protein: CASSSTGVGELFF. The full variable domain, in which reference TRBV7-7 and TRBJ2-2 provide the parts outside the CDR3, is GAGVSQSPRYKVTKRGQDVTLRCDPISSHATLYWYQQALGQGPEFLTYFNYEAQPDKSGLPSDRFSAERPEGSISTLTIQRTEQRDSAMYRCASSSTGVGELFFGEGSRLTVL.

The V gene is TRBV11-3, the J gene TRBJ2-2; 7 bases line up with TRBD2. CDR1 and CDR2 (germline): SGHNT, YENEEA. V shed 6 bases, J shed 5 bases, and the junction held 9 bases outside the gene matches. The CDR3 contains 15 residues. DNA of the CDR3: TGTGCCAGCAGGGGAGGACTAGAGGGTACCGGGGAGCTGTTTTTT. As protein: CASRGGLEGTGELFF.

The CDR3 loop reads CASREGGKAYEQYV. CDR3 DNA sequence: TGTGCCAGCAGGGAAGGGGGCAAGGCCTACGAGCAGTACGTC. The V gene is TRBV11-2, the J gene TRBJ2-7; TRBD1 matches at 7 bases. CDR1 is SGHAT, CDR2 FQNNGV, per germline. The CDR3 runs 14 residues. The V and J ends lost 6 bases and 2 bases, in that order; junction bases with no gene match: 7.

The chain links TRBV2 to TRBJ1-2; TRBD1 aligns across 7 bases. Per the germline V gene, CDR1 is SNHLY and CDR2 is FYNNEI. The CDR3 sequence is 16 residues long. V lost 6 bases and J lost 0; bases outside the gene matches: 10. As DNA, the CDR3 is TGTGCCAGCAGGCATTCCGGGACAGTGTCTAACTATGGCTACACCTTC. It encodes CASRHSGTVSNYGYTF.

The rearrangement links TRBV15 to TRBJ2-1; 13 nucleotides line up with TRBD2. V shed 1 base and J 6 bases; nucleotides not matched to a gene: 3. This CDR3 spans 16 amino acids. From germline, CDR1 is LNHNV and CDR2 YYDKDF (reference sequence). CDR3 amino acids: CATSRGLAGGTNEQFF. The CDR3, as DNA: TGTGCCACCAGCAGAGGACTAGCGGGGGGAACCAATGAGCAGTTCTTC.

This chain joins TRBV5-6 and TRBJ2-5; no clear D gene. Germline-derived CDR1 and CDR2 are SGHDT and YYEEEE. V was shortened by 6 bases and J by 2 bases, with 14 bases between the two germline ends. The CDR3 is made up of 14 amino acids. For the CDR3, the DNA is TGTGCCAGCACCACGCCCCAAACACAAGAGACCCAGTACTTC. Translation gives CASTTPQTQETQYF.

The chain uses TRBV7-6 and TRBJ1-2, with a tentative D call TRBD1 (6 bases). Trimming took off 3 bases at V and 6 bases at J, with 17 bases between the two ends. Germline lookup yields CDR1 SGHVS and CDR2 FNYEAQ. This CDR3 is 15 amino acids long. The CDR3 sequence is CASSFITTGYDGYTF. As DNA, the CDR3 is TGTGCCAGCAGCTTCATAACCACAGGGTACGATGGCTACACCTTC.

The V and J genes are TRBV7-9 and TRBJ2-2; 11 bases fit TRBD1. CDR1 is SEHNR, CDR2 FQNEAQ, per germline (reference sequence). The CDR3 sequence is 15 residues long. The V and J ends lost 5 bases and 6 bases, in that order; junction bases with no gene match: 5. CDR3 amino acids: CASSPDRGLSGELFF. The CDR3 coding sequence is TGTGCCAGCAGCCCGGACAGGGGGCTATCCGGGGAGCTGTTTTTT.

The CDR3 here is CASSGRFTREGEKLFF. The CDR3 DNA follows: TGTGCCAGCAGCGGCAGGTTTACGAGAGAGGGTGAAAAACTGTTTTTT. The chain joins TRBV7-2 to TRBJ1-4; D not certain. The ends were cut back, 5 bases at V and 7 bases at J, with 20 bases in the middle. Germline CDR1 reads SGHTA; CDR2 reads FQGNSA. This CDR3 is built from 16 residues. The variable domain in full, completed from reference TRBV7-2 and TRBJ1-4, reads GAGVSQSPSNKVTEKGKDVELRCDPISGHTALYWYRQSLGQGLEFLIYFQGNSAPDKSGLPSDRFSAERTGGSVSTLTIQRTQQEDSAVYLCASSGRFTREGEKLFFGSGTQLSVL.

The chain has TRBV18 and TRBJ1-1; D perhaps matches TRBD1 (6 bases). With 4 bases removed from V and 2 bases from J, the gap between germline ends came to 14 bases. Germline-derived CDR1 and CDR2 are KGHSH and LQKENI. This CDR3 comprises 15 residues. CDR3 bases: TGTGCCAGCTCACGCATGACAGGCCATAACACTGAAGCTTTCTTT. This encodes CASSRMTGHNTEAFF.

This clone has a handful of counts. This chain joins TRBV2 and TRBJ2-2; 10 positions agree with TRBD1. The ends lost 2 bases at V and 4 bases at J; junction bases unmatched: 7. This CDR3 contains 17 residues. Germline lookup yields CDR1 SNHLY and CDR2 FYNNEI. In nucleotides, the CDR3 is TGTGCCAGCAGTGAATTAGGGACAGGGGAGAGCACCGGGGAGCTGTTTTTT. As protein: CASSELGTGESTGELFF.

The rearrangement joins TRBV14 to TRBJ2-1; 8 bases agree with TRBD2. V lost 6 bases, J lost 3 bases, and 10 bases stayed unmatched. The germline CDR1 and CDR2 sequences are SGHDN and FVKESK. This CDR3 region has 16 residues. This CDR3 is CASSVAEREIYNEQFF. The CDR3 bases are TGTGCCAGCAGTGTCGCGGAGCGGGAGATCTACAATGAGCAGTTCTTC.

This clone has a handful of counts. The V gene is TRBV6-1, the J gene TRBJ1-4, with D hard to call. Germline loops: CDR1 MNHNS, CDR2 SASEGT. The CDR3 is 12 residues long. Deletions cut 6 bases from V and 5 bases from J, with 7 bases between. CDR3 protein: CASRDKNEKLFF. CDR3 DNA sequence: TGTGCCAGCAGAGACAAGAATGAAAAACTGTTTTTT.

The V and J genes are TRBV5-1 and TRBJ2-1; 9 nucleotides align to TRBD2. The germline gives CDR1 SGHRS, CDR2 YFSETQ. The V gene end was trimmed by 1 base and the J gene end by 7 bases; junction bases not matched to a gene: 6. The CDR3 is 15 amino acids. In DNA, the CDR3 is TGCGCCAGCAGCTTGATAGCGGGAGATAGGAATGAGCAGTTCTTC. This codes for CASSLIAGDRNEQFF.

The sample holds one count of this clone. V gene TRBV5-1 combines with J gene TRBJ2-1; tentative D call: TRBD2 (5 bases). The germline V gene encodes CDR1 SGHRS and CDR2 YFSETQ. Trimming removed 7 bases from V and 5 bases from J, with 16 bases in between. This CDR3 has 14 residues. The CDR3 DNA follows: TGCGCCAGCCTAAGCGACCGAGGGCACAATGAGCAGTTCTTC. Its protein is CASLSDRGHNEQFF.

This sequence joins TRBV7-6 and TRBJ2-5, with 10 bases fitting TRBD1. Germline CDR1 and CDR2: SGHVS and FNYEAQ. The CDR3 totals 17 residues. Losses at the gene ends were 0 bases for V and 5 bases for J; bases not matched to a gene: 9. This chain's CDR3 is CASSLARGQGSVETQYF. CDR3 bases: TGTGCCAGCAGCTTAGCTAGGGGACAGGGGAGCGTTGAGACCCAGTACTTC.

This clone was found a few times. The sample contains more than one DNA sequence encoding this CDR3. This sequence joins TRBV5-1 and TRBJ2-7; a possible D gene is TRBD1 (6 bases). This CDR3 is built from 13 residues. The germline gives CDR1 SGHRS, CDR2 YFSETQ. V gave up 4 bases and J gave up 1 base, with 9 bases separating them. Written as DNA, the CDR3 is TGCGCCAGCAGCGTACAGGGTTCCTACGAGCAGTACTTC. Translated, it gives CASSVQGSYEQYF.

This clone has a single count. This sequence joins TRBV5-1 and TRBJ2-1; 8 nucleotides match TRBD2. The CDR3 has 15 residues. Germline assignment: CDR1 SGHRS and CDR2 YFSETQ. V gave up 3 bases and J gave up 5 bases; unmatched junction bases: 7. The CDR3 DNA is TGCGCCAGCAGCTCTGACGGGAGGGCTAACAATGAGCAGTTCTTC. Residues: CASSSDGRANNEQFF.

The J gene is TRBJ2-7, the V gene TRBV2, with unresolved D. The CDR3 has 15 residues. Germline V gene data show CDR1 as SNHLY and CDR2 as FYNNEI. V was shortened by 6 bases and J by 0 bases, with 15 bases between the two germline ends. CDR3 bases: TGTGCCAGCAGGCCGACCTCGATTAGCTCCTACGAGCAGTACGTC. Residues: CASRPTSISSYEQYV.

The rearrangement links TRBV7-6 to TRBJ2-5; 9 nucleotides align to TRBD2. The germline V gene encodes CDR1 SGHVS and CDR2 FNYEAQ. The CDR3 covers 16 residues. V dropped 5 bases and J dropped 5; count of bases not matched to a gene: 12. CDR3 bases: TGTGCCAGCAGCGTGAGCCCGGGACTAGCTCGGGAGACCCAGTACTTC. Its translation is CASSVSPGLARETQYF.